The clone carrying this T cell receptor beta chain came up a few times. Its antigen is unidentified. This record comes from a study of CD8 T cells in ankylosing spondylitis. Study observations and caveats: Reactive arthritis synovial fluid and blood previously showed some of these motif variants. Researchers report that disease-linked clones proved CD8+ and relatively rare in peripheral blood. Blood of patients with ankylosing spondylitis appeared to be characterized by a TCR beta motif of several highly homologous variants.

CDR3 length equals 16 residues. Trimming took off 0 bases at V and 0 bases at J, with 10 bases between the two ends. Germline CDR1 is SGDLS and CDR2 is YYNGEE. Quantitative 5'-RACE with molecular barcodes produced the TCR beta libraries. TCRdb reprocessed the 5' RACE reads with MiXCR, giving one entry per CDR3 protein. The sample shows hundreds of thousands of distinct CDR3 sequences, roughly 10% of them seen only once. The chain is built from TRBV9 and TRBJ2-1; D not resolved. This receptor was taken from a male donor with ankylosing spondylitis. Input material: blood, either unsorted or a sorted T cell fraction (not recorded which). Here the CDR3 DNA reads TGTGCCAGCAGCGTAGTGGGGTCTCGCTCCTACAATGAGCAGTTCTTC. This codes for CASSVVGSRSYNEQFF.